These 7 T cell receptor beta chains were all obtained from the same sample, sequenced in a study of T cell repertoires in cytomegalovirus infection. TCRdb re-analysed the reads in MiXCR, keeping a single row per CDR3 protein. The table records fewer than 350,000 distinct CDR3 sequences, under 35% of them present only once. These receptors' targets are unknown. Material: cultured PBMCs, obtained from culture after CMV antigen stimulation. These receptors came from a human donor in good health (CMV status not recorded). Some clones in this sample may be carry-over from other donors' samples.

The table lists this clonotype with many counts. The chain recombines TRBV7-2 with TRBJ2-1; 12 bases are shared with TRBD2. The CDR3 is made up of 14 amino acids. The V and J ends lost 5 bases and 10 bases, in that order; junction bases with no gene match: 6. Germline V gene sequence: CDR1 SGHTA, CDR2 FQGNSA. The CDR3 coding sequence is TGTGCCAGCAGCCCGACTAGCGGGAGTGGGGAGCAGTTCTTC. Translation gives CASSPTSGSGEQFF.

With respect to this clonotype: A much more abundant neighbour one base away suggests this may be a read error. This chain links TRBV29-1 with TRBJ1-2; unclear D gene. Per germline, CDR1 SQVTM and CDR2 ANQGSEA. Trimming cost V 4 bases and J 3 bases, with 12 bases left between them. The CDR3 totals 13 residues. The CDR3 nucleotides are TGCAGCGTTGTGATTGGTGCCGACTATGGCTACACCTTC. Its protein product is CSVVIGADYGYTF.

This clonotype was detected a few times. The gene calls are TRBV7-9 and TRBJ1-3; D unclear. V was shortened by 5 bases and J by 4 bases, with 12 bases between the two germline ends. Germline values: CDR1 SEHNR, CDR2 FQNEAQ (reference sequence). The CDR3 spans 14 residues. CDR3 residues: CASSPAVWGNTIYF. CDR3 coding DNA: TGTGCCAGCAGCCCGGCTGTTTGGGGAAACACCATATATTTT.

This chain connects TRBV20-1 to TRBJ2-5; tentatively, D is TRBD2 (6 bases). V lost 3 bases to trimming and J lost 0 bases, with 14 bases between them. Germline V gene lookup returns CDR1 DFQATT and CDR2 SNEGSKA (reference sequence). This CDR3 spans 15 amino acids. The CDR3 nucleotides read TGCAGTGCTAGTTCGGGGACTCCCAACCAAGAGACCCAGTACTTC. It specifies CSASSGTPNQETQYF.

The V call is TRBV19, the J call TRBJ2-6, with a possible D match to TRBD2 (7 bases). This CDR3 is built from 16 residues. Germline CDR1 and CDR2: LNHDA and SQIVND (reference sequence). Trimming pared 7 bases from V and 2 bases from J, leaving 15 bases between. Written as DNA, the CDR3 is TGTGCCAGTACTTGGGGGGGGGCGACTGGGGCCAACGTCCTGACTTTC. Amino acid sequence: CASTWGGATGANVLTF.

This clonotype turned up a few times. The CDR3 loop is CSVAAEGSGLGGYTF. Here the CDR3 DNA reads TGCAGCGTTGCCGCCGAAGGATCGGGACTCGGTGGCTACACCTTC. This sequence joins TRBV29-1 and TRBJ1-2, with D perhaps TRBD1 (5 bases). From germline, CDR1 is SQVTM and CDR2 ANQGSEA. This CDR3 contains 15 residues. Trimming removed 4 bases at V and 7 bases at J, with 22 bases between.

This sequence joins TRBV5-6 and TRBJ1-1, with TRBD1 identical over 7 bases. The ends lost 5 bases at V and 7 bases at J; junction bases unmatched: 2. Germline V lookup: CDR1 SGHDT, CDR2 YYEEEE. The CDR3 sequence is 11 residues long. The CDR3 sequence: CASRRDSEAFF. DNA for the CDR3: TGTGCCAGCAGACGGGACAGTGAAGCTTTCTTT.